Following are 24 T cell receptor beta chains from one sample sequenced in a study of control samples from healthy donors and cancer patients. Libraries were prepared by immunoSEQ multiplex PCR; TCRdb keeps only in-frame clonotypes and omits some of them. The sample shows some 140,000 clones, roughly 94% of them seen only once. The source material was blood. These receptors all come from a middle-aged man in good health.

The chain carries TRBV2 and TRBJ1-1; D is possibly TRBD1 (5 bases). This CDR3 contains 15 residues. V lost 2 bases, J lost 7 bases, and 17 bases lay in between. From germline, CDR1 is SNHLY and CDR2 FYNNEI. The CDR3 sequence: CASSEQLGTGVEAFF. CDR3 nucleotide sequence: TGTGCCAGCAGTGAACAACTCGGCACAGGAGTTGAAGCTTTCTTT.

This clone came up once. V gene TRBV2 combines with J gene TRBJ1-5; 7 positions agree with TRBD1. The germline V gene encodes CDR1 SNHLY and CDR2 FYNNEI. The CDR3 spans 15 residues. J was trimmed by 2 bases and V by 8 bases; bases with no gene match: 9. The CDR3 here is CASQQGGMGNQPQHF. The CDR3 DNA reads as TGTGCCAGCCAGCAGGGGGGAATGGGCAATCAGCCCCAGCATTTT.

The V call is TRBV10-3, the J call TRBJ1-5, with D hard to call. CDR3 length: 14 amino acids. CDR1 and CDR2 (germline): ENHRY, SYGVKD. V was shortened by 0 bases and J by 8 bases, with 11 bases between the two germline ends. CDR3 sequence: CAISESKDGEPQHF. The DNA for the CDR3 is TGTGCCATCAGTGAGTCGAAGGACGGGGAGCCCCAGCATTTT.

The chain is built from TRBV28 and TRBJ1-1; no clear D gene. The CDR3 has 12 residues. Per germline, CDR1 MDHEN and CDR2 SYDVKM. The ends were cut back, 8 bases at V and 5 bases at J, with 12 bases in the middle. The CDR3 loop is CASQEVMTEAFF. Here the CDR3 DNA reads TGTGCCAGCCAAGAGGTTATGACTGAAGCTTTCTTT.

V is TRBV7-9 and J is TRBJ2-3, with D hard to call. CDR3 size: 12 residues. The germline V and J ends were trimmed by 0 bases and 2 bases, with 0 bases remaining between them. In germline, CDR1 is SEHNR, CDR2 FQNEAQ (reference sequence). The CDR3 DNA reads as TGTGCCAGCAGCTTAGCCACAGATACGCAGTATTTT. Translated, it gives CASSLATDTQYF.

This chain uses TRBV6-5 with TRBJ2-2; a weak D match, TRBD1 (6 bases). CDR1 and CDR2 (germline): MNHEY, SVGAGI. The CDR3 consists of 15 residues. With 5 bases removed from V and 2 bases from J, the gap between germline ends came to 12 bases. CDR3 sequence: CASSTRTVNTGELFF. The CDR3 nucleotides read TGTGCCAGCAGTACCCGGACAGTAAACACCGGGGAGCTGTTTTTT.

The V call is TRBV6-5, the J call TRBJ1-2; tentative D call: TRBD1 (5 bases). Germline V gives CDR1 MNHEY, CDR2 SVGAGI. The CDR3 is 14 amino acids. V shed 3 bases and J shed 3 bases, with 11 bases lying between them. The chain's CDR3 is CASSYDGTDYGYTF. DNA of the CDR3: TGTGCCAGCAGTTATGATGGGACGGACTATGGCTACACCTTC.

The chain recombines TRBV6-2 or TRBV6-3 with TRBJ1-4, with TRBD1 as a possible D gene (5 bases). Germline-derived CDR1 and CDR2 are MNHEY and SVGEGT. This CDR3 is 14 amino acids long. V shed 2 bases and J shed 8 bases, with 12 bases lying between them. The CDR3 spells CASSYGRGGEKLFF. The CDR3 bases are TGTGCCAGCAGTTACGGAAGGGGTGGAGAAAAACTGTTTTTT.

This chain joins TRBV19 and TRBJ1-2; maybe TRBD1 (5 bases). Germline V gives CDR1 LNHDA, CDR2 SQIVND (reference sequence). V gave up 7 bases and J gave up 5 bases, with 17 bases separating them. The CDR3 contains 14 residues. The CDR3 loop is CASTLRGAGYGYTF. The CDR3 DNA follows: TGTGCCAGTACTCTAAGGGGCGCCGGGTATGGCTACACCTTC.

This chain connects TRBV6-5 to TRBJ1-4, with D perhaps matching TRBD1 (6 bases). Looked up from germline, CDR1 is MNHEY and CDR2 is SVGAGI. CDR3 length: 15 amino acids. Trimming stripped 1 base from V and 7 bases from J, with 13 bases between. DNA for the CDR3: TGTGCCAGCAGTTACTTGGCAGGGGTAACTGAAAAACTGTTTTTT. Encoded protein: CASSYLAGVTEKLFF.

The chain employs TRBV7-8 and TRBJ2-2; 7 bases agree with TRBD1. The V gene end was trimmed by 5 bases and the J gene end by 7 bases; junction bases not matched to a gene: 13. Germline values: CDR1 SGHVS, CDR2 FQNEAQ. CDR3 length equals 16 residues. The DNA of the CDR3 is TGTGCCAGCAGCCCCGAGGGGGCAGGGGCGAACGGGGAGCTGTTTTTT. Translating it yields CASSPEGAGANGELFF. The variable domain in full, with the rest retrieved from reference TRBV7-8 and TRBJ2-2, is GAGVSQSPRYKVAKRGQDVALRCDPISGHVSLFWYQQALGQGPEFLTYFQNEAQLDKSGLPSDRFFAERPEGSVSTLKIQRTQQEDSAVYLCASSPEGAGANGELFFGEGSRLTVL.

The chain combines TRBV13 with TRBJ1-1; D remains ambiguous. The germline CDR1 and CDR2 sequences are PRHDT and FYEKMQ (reference sequence). V lost 5 bases, J lost 3 bases, and 13 bases lay in between. The CDR3 extends over 14 amino acids. CDR3 residues: CASSPGRGYTEAFF. CDR3 nucleotides: TGTGCCAGCAGCCCGGGCCGAGGGTACACTGAAGCTTTCTTT.

This clone was picked up one time. CDR3 DNA: TGTGCCAGCAGTTACGATAATAACTGGAGCGGCTACACCTTC. Translating gives CASSYDNNWSGYTF. The chain employs TRBV6-6 and TRBJ1-2; the D is unclear. V was trimmed by 2 bases and J by 8 bases, leaving 15 bases between them. The CDR3 is 14 residues long. Per germline, CDR1 MNHNY and CDR2 SVGAGI (reference sequence).

This rearrangement joins TRBV5-1 to TRBJ1-1; D unresolved. This CDR3 has 12 residues. Per the germline V gene, CDR1 is SGHRS and CDR2 is YFSETQ. Trimming cost V 2 bases and J 5 bases, with 7 bases left between them. CDR3 sequence (DNA): TGCGCCAGCAGCTTTGAGGGTACTGAAGCTTTCTTT. Its translation: CASSFEGTEAFF.

The chain links TRBV6-1 to TRBJ2-7; 8 nucleotides line up with TRBD1. CDR1 and CDR2 (germline): MNHNS, SASEGT. The junction had 6 bases not matched to a gene; V was cut back by 2 bases and J by 0 bases. The length of the CDR3 is 16 residues. This chain's CDR3 is CASSEPRGQASYEQYF. CDR3 nucleotides: TGTGCCAGCAGTGAACCCCGGGGACAGGCCTCCTACGAGCAGTACTTC.

The genes are TRBV6-2 or TRBV6-3 and TRBJ2-2; D call uncertain. The length of the CDR3 is 13 residues. V lost 2 bases, J lost 8 bases, and 9 bases lay in between. The germline gives CDR1 MNHEY, CDR2 SVGEGT. Here the CDR3 DNA reads TGTGCCAGCAGTTACGGAACCTGGGGGGAGCTGTTTTTT. Translating gives CASSYGTWGELFF.

The chain has TRBV4-2 and TRBJ2-7; the match to TRBD2 covers 12 bases. The CDR3 has 16 residues. V lost 4 bases, J lost 0 bases, and 4 bases stayed unmatched. Germline V gene sequence: CDR1 LGHNA, CDR2 YNFKEQ. CDR3 residues: CASSPRTSGDSYEQYF. In DNA, the CDR3 is TGTGCCAGCAGCCCCCGGACTAGCGGGGACTCCTACGAGCAGTACTTC.

The chain is built from TRBV18 and TRBJ1-1; unclear D gene. Deletions cut 4 bases from V and 4 bases from J, with 7 bases between. This CDR3 region has 12 residues. The germline CDR1 and CDR2 sequences are KGHSH and LQKENI. The DNA of the CDR3 is TGTGCCAGCTCACGGCTGGGCACTGAAGCTTTCTTT. This sequence encodes CASSRLGTEAFF.

The chain couples TRBV5-6 to TRBJ2-2, with D unclear. The CDR3 extends over 13 amino acids. Between the trimmed V and J ends, which lost 6 bases and 6 bases, there was a span of 12 bases. The germline V gene has CDR1 SGHDT and CDR2 YYEEEE. CDR3 in amino acids: CASTLNTPGELFF. CDR3 coding DNA: TGTGCCAGCACCCTCAACACCCCCGGGGAGCTGTTTTTT.

The V gene is TRBV5-1, the J gene TRBJ1-1, with a possible D match to TRBD1 (5 bases). From germline, CDR1 is SGHRS and CDR2 YFSETQ. The CDR3 has 14 residues. Trimming left V 4 bases short and J 8 bases short, with 18 bases between. CDR3 nucleotides: TGCGCCAGCAGCCAGTACCGGGACGGACAAGAAGCTTTCTTT. Residues: CASSQYRDGQEAFF.

The gene calls are TRBV4-1 and TRBJ1-1; D gene ambiguous. V was shortened by 3 bases and J by 1 base, with 3 bases between the two germline ends. From germline, CDR1 is MGHRA and CDR2 YSYEKL. The CDR3 consists of 12 residues. The CDR3 loop reads CASSHQNTEAFF. CDR3 bases: TGCGCCAGCAGCCACCAGAACACTGAAGCTTTCTTT.

The chain has TRBV30 and TRBJ2-2; TRBD1 is a possible D gene (5 bases). V was cut by 0 bases and J by 1 base, with 6 bases left in between. The germline V gene encodes CDR1 GTSNPN and CDR2 SVGIG (reference sequence). This CDR3 has 14 amino acids. CDR3 in DNA: TGTGCCTGGAGTGTGGGGCTGAACACCGGGGAGCTGTTTTTT. Translating gives CAWSVGLNTGELFF.

The chain couples TRBV19 to TRBJ1-3; no definite D call. The CDR3 covers 13 residues. Between the trimmed V and J ends, which lost 6 bases and 0 bases, there was a span of 6 bases. Germline V gives CDR1 LNHDA, CDR2 SQIVND (reference sequence). The CDR3 here is CASRFGSGNTIYF. As DNA, the CDR3 is TGTGCCAGTAGGTTTGGCTCTGGAAACACCATATATTTT.

The chain combines TRBV5-1 with TRBJ2-5; maybe TRBD2 (5 bases). Germline V lookup: CDR1 SGHRS, CDR2 YFSETQ. This CDR3 is 14 amino acids long. Trimming pared 0 bases from V and 4 bases from J, leaving 10 bases between. The CDR3 reads CASSLVRVSETQYF. The CDR3 bases are TGCGCCAGCAGCTTGGTGAGGGTATCAGAGACCCAGTACTTC.